Reported below is one T cell receptor (beta chain). Antigen unknown. The read comes to an end 3 residues before the CDR3 does, leaving the germline J gene to fill in the end. The data stem from a study of T cells in women clearing cervical HPV infection. The overall study: Women with histologically confirmed HPV16-related CIN3 or worse, 2 with invasive cancer, served as cases. Case blood was drawn when the lesion was first found; control blood after infection became undetectable.

The study's findings and limits: It is unknown whether associations predate infection; no effector/memory or HPV-specific sorting.

The CDR3 has 14 amino acids. CDR1 and CDR2 (germline): GTSNPN, SVGIG (reference sequence). V was cut by 0 bases and J by 2 bases, with 10 bases left in between. TCRdb's table, derived via immunoSEQ multiplex PCR, lists solely in-frame clones and lacks some. Across over 30,000 clones, the top ten clones capture about 7.7% of the sample. The sequence was collected from a woman aged 18 to 69 with a cervical HPV16 infection that either progressed to CIN3+ or cleared (not recorded which). Sequenced input: blood buffy coat. V is TRBV30 and J is TRBJ2-5; TRBD2 might be the D (6 bases). The CDR3 bases that were read are TGTGCCTGGAGTGTACTGGGGGGACAAGAGACC. It encodes CAWSVLGGQET. The whole CDR3 protein reads CAWSVLGGQETQYF.